This is a list of T cell receptor beta chains from one sample in a study of T cell responses to AZD1222 COVID-19 vaccine. The data were produced by immunoSEQ multiplex PCR, yet TCRdb's version contains in-frame clones alone and is incomplete. The sample gives approximately 43,000 clones, 88% of which show up once; more than 20% is in the top ten. Sequenced here: peripheral blood, sampled 28 days after the second AZD1222 dose. These receptors came from an adult who received the AZD1222 COVID-19 vaccine. The CDR3 runs from the conserved cysteine through the conserved F or W. D genes are given only for firm matches. Expanded clones are given a class, and other clones once, few, many or no size at all.

>TRBV4-1|NA|TRBJ1-5|NA
TGCGCCAGCAGCCAAGGCGGGAAACAGCCCCAGCATTTT
CASSQGGKQPQHF
>TRBV6-4|NA|TRBJ1-5|NA
TGTGCCAGCAGTGACTCGGTGGGTTGCAATCAGCCCCAGCATTTT
CASSDSVGCNQPQHF
>TRBV21-1|NA|TRBJ1-1|NA
TGTGCCAGCAGCAAAGCGCTGATGGACTCAAACACTGAAGCTTTCTTT
CASSKALMDSNTEAFF
>TRBV6-2/TRBV6-3|NA|TRBJ2-7|NA
TGTGCCAGCAGTTACGACCCAGGGTCCTACTCCTACGAGCAGTACTTC
CASSYDPGSYSYEQYF
>TRBV6-5|NA|TRBJ2-1|NA
TGTGCCAGCAGGTTCGACTACCTCTACAATGAGCAGTTCTTC
CASRFDYLYNEQFF
>TRBV4-2|NA|TRBJ1-1|NA
TGTGCCAGCAGCCTGTCTTATACGGGGTTCACTGAAGCTTTCTTT
CASSLSYTGFTEAFF
>TRBV20-1|NA|TRBJ1-2|NA
TGCAGTGCCCCGTCTGCAGGTGGCTACACCTTC
CSAPSAGGYTF
>TRBV6-5|NA|TRBJ2-7|TRBD2
TGTGCCAGCAGGGGACTAGCTTCCTACGAGCAGTACTTC
CASRGLASYEQYF
>TRBV10-3|once|TRBJ1-6|NA
TGTGCCATCAGTGAACAGAGCTCCTATAATTCACCCCTCCACTTT
CAISEQSSYNSPLHF
>TRBV11-2|NA|TRBJ2-3|NA
TGTGCCAGCAGCTCGGTGGTTCCCAAACTTACGCAGTATTTT
CASSSVVPKLTQYF
>TRBV19|NA|TRBJ1-4|TRBD1
TGTGCCAGTAGTTCGACAGGGGGCCCTAATGAAAAACTGTTTTTT
CASSSTGGPNEKLFF
>TRBV12-3/TRBV12-4|NA|TRBJ1-6|NA
TGTGCCAGCAGTTTAGAGGAGGGTTCACCCCTCCACTTT
CASSLEEGSPLHF
>TRBV27|NA|TRBJ1-1|TRBD1
TGTGCCAGCAGTTTAACAGGGGCCGGCACTGAAGCTTTCTTT
CASSLTGAGTEAFF
>TRBV5-6|NA|TRBJ2-6|TRBD1
TGTGCCAGCACCCAAACGGGACAGGGTTACTCTGGGGCCAACGTCCTGACTTTC
CASTQTGQGYSGANVLTF
>TRBV21-1|NA|TRBJ1-4|NA
TGTGCCAGATCGAGGGGGCTGACTAATGAAAAACTGTTTTTT
CARSRGLTNEKLFF
>TRBV6-5|NA|TRBJ2-7|TRBD1
TGTGCCAGCCGGGTCCCGGGACAGGGCTACGAGCAGTACTTC
CASRVPGQGYEQYF
>TRBV7-9|NA|TRBJ1-2|TRBD1
TGTGCCAGCAGCCGAGACAGGGATTTGGGAGGCTACACCTTC
CASSRDRDLGGYTF
>TRBV7-2|NA|TRBJ2-7|NA
TGTGCCAGCAGCTCTATGGACGGTCCCTACGAGCAGTACTTC
CASSSMDGPYEQYF
>TRBV29-1|NA|TRBJ2-2|NA
TGCAGCGTTGCCCGCGCCACAGCCGGGGAGCTGTTTTTT
CSVARATAGELFF
>TRBV7-8|NA|TRBJ2-5|TRBD2
TGTGCCAGCAGCTCAGATCTAGCGGGAGGGGAGACCCAGTACTTC
CASSSDLAGGETQYF
>TRBV5-4|NA|TRBJ1-2|NA
TGTGCCACCGAGCAACCACCTAACTATGGCTACACCTTC
CATEQPPNYGYTF
>TRBV24-1|NA|TRBJ2-5|TRBD2
TGTGCCACCAGTGATGGGACTAGCGGGGGGAGGCAGTACTTC
CATSDGTSGGRQYF
>TRBV6-2/TRBV6-3|NA|TRBJ1-2|TRBD1
TGTGCCAGCAGTTACTATGGACAGGGGGCGAACGGCTACACCTTC
CASSYYGQGANGYTF
>TRBV7-9|NA|TRBJ1-4|TRBD1
TGTGCCAGCAGCCCCAGGACAGGGGGAAGAACTAATGAAAAACTGTTTTTT
CASSPRTGGRTNEKLFF
>TRBV6-4|NA|TRBJ1-1|NA
TGTGCCAGCAGTGACACATTGAACACTGAAGCTTTCTTT
CASSDTLNTEAFF
>TRBV11-3|NA|TRBJ1-1|NA
TGTGCCAGCAGCCAACGGGCAGGGGAGGCTGAAGCTTTCTTT
CASSQRAGEAEAFF
>TRBV15|few|TRBJ2-7|NA
TGTGCCACCAGCAGAGAAAAAGGTGGAGCCTCCTACGAGCAGTACTTC
CATSREKGGASYEQYF